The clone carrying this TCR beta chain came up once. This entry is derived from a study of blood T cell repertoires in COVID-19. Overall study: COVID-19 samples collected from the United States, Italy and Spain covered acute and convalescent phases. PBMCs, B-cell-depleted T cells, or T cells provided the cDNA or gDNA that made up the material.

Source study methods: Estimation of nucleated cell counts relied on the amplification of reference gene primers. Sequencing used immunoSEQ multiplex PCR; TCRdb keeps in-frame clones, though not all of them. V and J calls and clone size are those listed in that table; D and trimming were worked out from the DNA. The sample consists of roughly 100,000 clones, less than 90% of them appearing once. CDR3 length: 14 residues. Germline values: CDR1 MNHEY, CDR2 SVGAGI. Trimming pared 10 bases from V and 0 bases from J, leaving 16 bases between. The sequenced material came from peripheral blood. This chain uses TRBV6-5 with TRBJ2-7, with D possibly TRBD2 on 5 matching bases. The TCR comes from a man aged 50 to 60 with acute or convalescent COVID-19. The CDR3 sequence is CATTIAPSSYEQYF. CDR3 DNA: TGTGCCACCACGATAGCGCCCAGCTCCTACGAGCAGTACTTC.